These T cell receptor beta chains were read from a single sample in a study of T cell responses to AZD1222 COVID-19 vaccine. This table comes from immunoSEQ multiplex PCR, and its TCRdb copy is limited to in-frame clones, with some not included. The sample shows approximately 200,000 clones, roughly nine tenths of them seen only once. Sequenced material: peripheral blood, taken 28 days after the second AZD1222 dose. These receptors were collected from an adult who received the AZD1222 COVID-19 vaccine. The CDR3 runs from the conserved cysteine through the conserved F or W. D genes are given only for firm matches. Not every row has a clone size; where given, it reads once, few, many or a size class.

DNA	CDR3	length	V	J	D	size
TGTGCCAGCAGTTTCGGGTGGGGTTACGAGCAGTACTTC	CASSFGWGYEQYF	13	TRBV28	TRBJ2-7	-	-
TGTGCCAGTAGTTCCCTAGATCAGGTGGCAGGGGCCAACGTCCTGACTTTC	CASSSLDQVAGANVLTF	17	TRBV19	TRBJ2-6	-	few
TGCAGCGTGACAGTAGGGGTAGAGACCCAGTACTTC	CSVTVGVETQYF	12	TRBV29-1	TRBJ2-5	-	-
TGTGCCAGCAGCTTGGGACAGGTGATCTCTGGAAACACCATATATTTT	CASSLGQVISGNTIYF	16	TRBV5-4	TRBJ1-3	-	-
TGTGCCAGCAGCCTTCGCTTGGGGACTGAAGCTTTCTTT	CASSLRLGTEAFF	13	TRBV7-2	TRBJ1-1	-	-
TGTGCCAGCAGTCTACTAGCGGGAGACTACGAGCAGTACTTC	CASSLLAGDYEQYF	14	TRBV28	TRBJ2-7	TRBD2	-
TGTGCCAGCAGCCACACACCAACAGACTCCCTCCTTAGCGATGAGCAGTTCTTC	CASSHTPTDSLLSDEQFF	18	TRBV7-9	TRBJ2-1	-	-
TGTGCCAGCAGCCGTAGCGGCTACATGAACACTGAAGCTTTCTTT	CASSRSGYMNTEAFF	15	TRBV7-3	TRBJ1-1	-	-
TGTGCCAGTAGCACATCTGGGGCCAACGTCCTGACTTTC	CASSTSGANVLTF	13	TRBV19	TRBJ2-6	-	-
TGTGCCAGTAGTATAGGTACAGGGTCGGGCTCTGGAAACACCATATATTTT	CASSIGTGSGSGNTIYF	17	TRBV19	TRBJ1-3	-	-
TGTGCCAGCAGTCTGGTCGGGTACAATGAGCAGTTCTTC	CASSLVGYNEQFF	13	TRBV28	TRBJ2-1	-	-
TGTGCCAGCAGTTTAATTGGGGGTAGCAATCAGCCCCAGCATTTT	CASSLIGGSNQPQHF	15	TRBV27	TRBJ1-5	-	-
TGTGCCTGGAGTGGGGGGATGGATGATCAGCCCCAGCATTTT	CAWSGGMDDQPQHF	14	TRBV30	TRBJ1-5	-	-
TGTGCCAGCAGTGTACAGGGGCACAATCAGCCCCAGCATTTT	CASSVQGHNQPQHF	14	TRBV2	TRBJ1-5	TRBD1	once
TGTGCCAGCTCACCACTCTCCGGTCCGGATTCACCCCTCCACTTT	CASSPLSGPDSPLHF	15	TRBV18	TRBJ1-6	-	-
TGTGCCAGCAGGCGGCGGGACAGTCTAGCGGGAGGGCCGAACAATGAGCAGTTCTTC	CASRRRDSLAGGPNNEQFF	19	TRBV3-1/TRBV3-2	TRBJ2-1	TRBD2	-
TGCGCCAGCAGGGAGGCAGCGAACACCGGGGAGCTGTTTTTT	CASREAANTGELFF	14	TRBV5-1	TRBJ2-2	-	-
TGTGCCAGCAGTGGACTAGCGGGACGTGGTGGGGAGCAGTACTTC	CASSGLAGRGGEQYF	15	TRBV28	TRBJ2-7	TRBD2	-
TGTGCCAGCAGCTTATCGGTGAACACTGAAGCTTTCTTT	CASSLSVNTEAFF	13	TRBV11-2	TRBJ1-1	-	-
TGTGCCTGGAGTGTATCGGCGAGTGGGGGCTACGAGCAGTACTTC	CAWSVSASGGYEQYF	15	TRBV30	TRBJ2-7	-	-
TGCAGCGTTGTCAGGGAAGATGGCTACACCTTC	CSVVREDGYTF	11	TRBV29-1	TRBJ1-2	-	-
TGTGCCAGCTCACCCCCCCGCTATGGGGGCTACACCTTC	CASSPPRYGGYTF	13	TRBV18	TRBJ1-2	-	-
TGCGCCAGCAGCTACCCAAAGGGGGACGGAGATTACAATGAGCAGTTCTTC	CASSYPKGDGDYNEQFF	17	TRBV4-1	TRBJ2-1	-	-
TGCGCCAGCAGCCCGATAGGGCGGGGGCTGAACACTGAAGCTTTCTTT	CASSPIGRGLNTEAFF	16	TRBV4-1	TRBJ1-1	-	-
TGCAGTGCTAGTCGAGGGACAGTTAACACCGGGGAGCTGTTTTTT	CSASRGTVNTGELFF	15	TRBV20-1	TRBJ2-2	TRBD1	-
TGTGCCAGCAGCCCTAGCCTAAATACGCAGTATTTT	CASSPSLNTQYF	12	TRBV9	TRBJ2-3	-	-
TGTGCCAGCAGGCGGGACAGTACCGAGCAGTACTTC	CASRRDSTEQYF	12	TRBV2	TRBJ2-7	-	-
TGTGCCAGCAGTTCCGGACAGGGGTATGGCTACACCTTC	CASSSGQGYGYTF	13	TRBV12-3/TRBV12-4	TRBJ1-2	TRBD1	-
TGTGCCAGCAGTTATTGGGGACAGAGCAATCAGCCCCAGCATTTT	CASSYWGQSNQPQHF	15	TRBV6-5	TRBJ1-5	TRBD1	-
TGTGCCAGTAGAGGATCCTGGGGGGACACTGAAGCTTTCTTT	CASRGSWGDTEAFF	14	TRBV19	TRBJ1-1	-	-
TGTGCCAGTAGGGACTATGGCTACACCTTC	CASRDYGYTF	10	TRBV19	TRBJ1-2	-	-
TGTGCCAGCAGCGTAGCTAGTGGGGGACCCCTCCACTTT	CASSVASGGPLHF	13	TRBV9	TRBJ1-6	-	-